Below, 22 T cell receptor beta chains from the same sample are listed, as sequenced in a study of CD8+ T cells in alopecia areata. Sequencing templates came from extracted RNA that was reverse transcribed into cDNA. TCRdb's copy holds only in-frame clones and misses some; the assay was immunoSEQ multiplex PCR. The sample contains 90,000 to 100,000 clones, under 45% of which appear only once. Sequencing was done on a sample of CD4+ T cells sorted from blood. The receptor source for this set is a human donor with alopecia areata.

The V and J genes are TRBV7-2 and TRBJ1-2; D perhaps matches TRBD1 (5 bases). The germline V gene has CDR1 SGHTA and CDR2 FQGNSA. The CDR3 has 16 amino acids. Trimming took off 2 bases at V and 2 bases at J, with 15 bases between the two ends. CDR3 sequence reads: CASSLLPPGGNYGYTF. The CDR3 coding sequence is TGTGCCAGCAGCTTACTCCCGCCCGGGGGGAACTATGGCTACACCTTC.

The chain carries TRBV5-1 and TRBJ2-7; 10 nucleotides agree with TRBD1. CDR3 size: 17 residues. Trimming cost V 0 bases and J 4 bases; bases outside gene matches: 10. Germline CDR1 is SGHRS and CDR2 is YFSETQ. The CDR3 coding sequence is TGCGCCAGCAGCTTGGCAACCGGGACAGGGGCCCTGTACGAGCAGTACTTC. Translated, it gives CASSLATGTGALYEQYF.

The table lists this clone with a few counts. This chain connects TRBV29-1 to TRBJ2-7; TRBD1 agrees at 7 bases. The CDR3 covers 11 residues. Trimming cost V 4 bases and J 8 bases; bases outside gene matches: 5. The germline CDR1 and CDR2 sequences are SQVTM and ANQGSEA. The CDR3 DNA sequence: TGCAGCGTTGCCCCGGACAGGAAGCAGTACTTC. Protein sequence: CSVAPDRKQYF.

The chain carries TRBV29-1 and TRBJ2-5; 10 positions agree with TRBD1. Per germline, CDR1 SQVTM and CDR2 ANQGSEA. The CDR3 is made up of 14 amino acids. V shed 2 bases and J 11 bases; nucleotides not matched to a gene: 11. This CDR3 is CSVERGQGSGEQYF. CDR3 DNA: TGCAGCGTTGAACGGGGACAGGGGTCTGGGGAGCAGTACTTC.

V usage is TRBV29-1 and J usage is TRBJ2-7, with TRBD1 matching over 8 bases. J lost 5 bases, V lost 7 bases, and 4 bases had no gene match. The CDR3 has 11 residues. CDR1 is SQVTM and CDR2 is ANQGSEA in the germline V gene. The CDR3, as DNA: TGCAGCGCTCAGACAGGGGACGAGCAGTACTTC. Encoded protein: CSAQTGDEQYF.

In this sample, this clone turned up once. The chain combines TRBV4-3 with TRBJ2-5; 8 positions agree with TRBD1. Germline CDR1 LGHNA, CDR2 YSLEER. The ends lost 2 bases at V and 3 bases at J; junction bases unmatched: 5. There are 15 residues in the CDR3. The CDR3 is CASSQSGTGKETQYF. CDR3 bases: TGCGCCAGCAGCCAATCCGGGACAGGCAAAGAGACCCAGTACTTC.

V and J are TRBV20-1 and TRBJ1-1; no definite D call. The CDR3 runs to 11 residues. CDR1 and CDR2 from the germline V gene are DFQATT and SNEGSKA (reference sequence). The CDR3 coding sequence is TGCAGCGTCCTCAGGACCACTGAAGCTTTCTTT. This encodes CSVLRTTEAFF.

This clone was counted a few times. The V call is TRBV29-1, the J call TRBJ2-3; the D gene is possibly TRBD2 (7 bases). The CDR3 runs 14 residues. Trimming left V 7 bases short and J 0 bases short, with 14 bases between. Per the germline V gene, CDR1 is SQVTM and CDR2 is ANQGSEA. The CDR3 loop reads CSAGRQGSTDTQYF. Written as DNA, the CDR3 is TGCAGCGCCGGGAGGCAGGGGAGCACAGATACGCAGTATTTT.

Only a few counts were recorded for this clone. The chain joins TRBV7-9 to TRBJ1-5; TRBD1 is a possible D gene (5 bases). The CDR3 runs 15 residues. The V end was cut by 6 bases, the J end by 3 bases, with 15 bases between. Looked up from germline, CDR1 is SEHNR and CDR2 is FQNEAQ (reference sequence). The CDR3 region is CASSPFDGANQPQHF. The DNA for the CDR3 is TGTGCCAGCAGTCCGTTTGACGGGGCCAATCAGCCCCAGCATTTT.

V and J are TRBV2 and TRBJ2-5; 10 nucleotides line up with TRBD1. The ends lost 6 bases at V and 5 bases at J; junction bases unmatched: 3. Germline lookup yields CDR1 SNHLY and CDR2 FYNNEI. This CDR3 region has 13 residues. Here the CDR3 reads CASRDRGRETQYF. As DNA, the CDR3 is TGTGCCAGCAGAGACAGGGGGCGCGAGACCCAGTACTTC.

The table lists this clone with a few counts. The chain links TRBV19 to TRBJ2-2, with D perhaps being TRBD1 or TRBD2 (6 bases each). Trimming cost V 6 bases and J 8 bases, with 13 bases left between them. The CDR3 consists of 13 residues. CDR1 and CDR2 (germline): LNHDA, SQIVND (reference sequence). CDR3 sequence (DNA): TGTGCCAGTAGCCGGAGGGGGAGAGGGGAGCTGTTTTTT. Translated: CASSRRGRGELFF.

This clone was seen a few times. The sample holds other DNA sequences that translate to the same CDR3. This chain connects TRBV2 to TRBJ2-5; no clear D. The CDR3 length is 11 residues. Trimming stripped 1 base from V and 3 bases from J, with 0 bases between. Germline loops: CDR1 SNHLY, CDR2 FYNNEI. The CDR3 spells CASSEEETQYF. For the CDR3, the DNA is TGTGCCAGCAGTGAAGAAGAGACCCAGTACTTC.

V is TRBV29-1 and J is TRBJ2-5; TRBD2 matches at 9 bases. Germline CDR1 reads SQVTM; CDR2 reads ANQGSEA. This CDR3 has 12 amino acids. Trimming removed 6 bases from V and 4 bases from J; junction bases left unmatched: 3. The CDR3 DNA reads TGCAGCGTCGGGACTAGCAGAGAGACCCAGTACTTC. Its translation: CSVGTSRETQYF. Based on the CDR3 plus reference TRBV29-1 and TRBJ2-5, the full variable domain is SAVISQKPSRDICQRGTSLTIQCQVDSQVTMMFWYRQQPGQSLTLIATANQGSEATYESGFVIDKFPISRPNLTFSTLTVSNMSPEDSSIYLCSVGTSRETQYFGPGTRLLVL.

The rearrangement links TRBV29-1 to TRBJ2-7; 14 bases are shared with TRBD2. V lost 1 base to trimming and J lost 4 bases; unmatched junction nucleotides: 9. Per the germline V gene, CDR1 is SQVTM and CDR2 is ANQGSEA. The CDR3 totals 17 residues. CDR3 sequence: CSVEGYGTSGRQYEQYF. Here the CDR3 DNA reads TGCAGCGTTGAAGGATACGGGACTAGCGGGAGACAGTACGAGCAGTACTTC.

This chain joins TRBV18 and TRBJ2-3; D ambiguous. CDR3 length equals 12 residues. V lost 1 base to trimming and J lost 4 bases, with 3 bases between them. The germline CDR1 and CDR2 sequences are KGHSH and LQKENI. CDR3 nucleotides: TGTGCCAGCTCACCACGAGCAGATACGCAGTATTTT. This sequence encodes CASSPRADTQYF.

J is TRBJ2-3 and V is TRBV28; no clear D gene. The CDR3 is made up of 13 amino acids. Germline CDR1 and CDR2: MDHEN and SYDVKM. Trimming left V 8 bases short and J 5 bases short, with 14 bases between. The CDR3 bases are TGTGCCAGCGTACCGGGTCCCAAAGATACGCAGTATTTT. It yields the protein CASVPGPKDTQYF. Full variable domain (missing parts from reference TRBV28 and TRBJ2-3): DVKVTQSSRYLVKRTGEKVFLECVQDMDHENMFWYRQDPGLGLRLIYFSYDVKMKEKGDIPEGYSVSREKKERFSLILESASTNQTSMYLCASVPGPKDTQYFGPGTRLTVL.

The chain employs TRBV30 and TRBJ1-5, with 11 nucleotides matching TRBD1. The V gene end was trimmed by 5 bases and the J gene end by 5 bases; junction bases not matched to a gene: 8. Germline values: CDR1 GTSNPN, CDR2 SVGIG (reference sequence). CDR3 length: 15 residues. The CDR3 here is CAWGTGQGDHQPQHF. The CDR3 nucleotides are TGTGCCTGGGGCACGGGACAGGGGGACCATCAGCCCCAGCATTTT.

This chain uses TRBV30 with TRBJ1-6, with 7 bases fitting TRBD1. CDR1 and CDR2 from the germline V gene are GTSNPN and SVGIG (reference sequence). The trim removed 1 base at V and 8 bases at J, leaving 2 bases unmatched. The CDR3 is 13 residues long. This CDR3 is CAWSATGDSPLHF. In DNA form, the CDR3 reads TGTGCCTGGAGTGCAACAGGGGATTCACCCCTCCACTTT. The full variable domain, in which reference TRBV30 and TRBJ1-6 provide the parts outside the CDR3, is SQTIHQWPATLVQPVGSPLSLECTVEGTSNPNLYWYRQAAGRGLQLLFYSVGIGQISSEVPQNLSASRPQDRQFILSSKKLLLSDSGFYLCAWSATGDSPLHFGNGTRLTVT.

This clone occurred a few times. Different DNA sequences within this sample yield the same CDR3. The rearrangement joins TRBV11-3 to TRBJ2-7; D is unresolved. CDR3 length equals 12 residues. Germline V lookup: CDR1 SGHNT, CDR2 YENEEA. V lost 3 bases to trimming and J lost 6 bases, with 9 bases between them. The CDR3 coding sequence is TGTGCCAGCAGCTTGGTGGAGAGCGAGCAGTACTTC. Encoded protein: CASSLVESEQYF.

The chain employs TRBV7-2 and TRBJ2-3; no reliable D call. This CDR3 is 11 amino acids long. Germline-derived CDR1 and CDR2 are SGHTA and FQGNSA. The V gene lost 3 bases and the J gene lost 5 bases, with 3 bases spanning the gap. This chain's CDR3 is CASSFLDTQYF. The CDR3 DNA sequence: TGTGCCAGCAGCTTCCTAGATACGCAGTATTTT.

The V and J genes are TRBV30 and TRBJ2-5, with TRBD1 as a possible D gene (7 bases). This CDR3 comprises 14 residues. With 2 bases removed from V and 10 bases from J, the gap between germline ends came to 20 bases. Germline assignment: CDR1 GTSNPN and CDR2 SVGIG (reference sequence). The chain's CDR3 is CAWSKRGSRGDQYF. The CDR3 region has the DNA TGTGCCTGGAGTAAACGAGGTTCCAGGGGGGACCAGTACTTC.

This clone was recorded a few times. This chain joins TRBV14 and TRBJ1-6, with 8 bases aligning to TRBD1. Germline-derived CDR1 and CDR2 are SGHDN and FVKESK. V was pared by 4 bases and J by 11 bases, with 4 bases of the junction left unmatched. This CDR3 spans 13 amino acids. The CDR3 loop reads CASSLTGGAPLHF. DNA for the CDR3: TGTGCCAGCAGCCTCACAGGGGGAGCACCCCTCCACTTT.